These T cell receptor beta chains were read from a single sample in a study of blood T cells in healthy people across ages. TCRdb re-called the 5' RACE reads with MiXCR, one entry per CDR3 protein. Of some 1.7 million distinct CDR3 sequences in the sample, 28% were seen once. Input material: blood. Receptor source: a woman in her twenties or thirties in good health. Both conserved end residues are part of each CDR3. Each record gives: V gene, clone size, CDR3 length, D gene, J gene, CDR3 DNA, CDR3 protein. A D gene is named only where the DNA matches it firmly. The size entry is marked missing in some rows and otherwise reads once, few, many or a size class.

TRBV29-1,many,14,TRBD1,TRBJ2-5,TGCAGCGTTTATGGACAGGGCTTCCAAGAGACCCAGTACTTC,CSVYGQGFQETQYF
TRBV5-5,many,13,NA,TRBJ2-7,TGTGCCAGCAGTCCCTTCGGGCCCAACGAGCAGTACTTC,CASSPFGPNEQYF
TRBV5-1,NA,15,TRBD2,TRBJ2-3,TGCGCCAGCAGCTTGAAGGCAGGGAGGGCAGATACGCAGTATTTT,CASSLKAGRADTQYF
TRBV29-1,few,12,NA,TRBJ1-2,TGCAGCGTTGAACAGCGAAACTATGGCTACACCTTC,CSVEQRNYGYTF
TRBV29-1,NA,13,NA,TRBJ1-5,TGCAGCGTTGCGCAGGGGCCCAATCAGCCCCAGCATTTT,CSVAQGPNQPQHF
TRBV20-1,few,16,TRBD1,TRBJ1-1,TGCAGTGCGATCTCCCCAGGGGGCCCTACGAACACTGAAGCTTTCTTT,CSAISPGGPTNTEAFF
TRBV12-3/TRBV12-4,NA,14,NA,TRBJ1-5,TGTGCCAGCAGCTCGGTCTCTAGCAATCCGCCCCAGCATTTT,CASSSVSSNPPQHF
TRBV6-2/TRBV6-3,NA,16,TRBD2,TRBJ2-7,TGTGCCAGCAGTTACACCGGGACTAGCGTCACCTACGAGCAGTACTTC,CASSYTGTSVTYEQYF
TRBV29-1,NA,13,NA,TRBJ1-5,TGCAGCGTGCCGCACGGGACCCATCAGCCCCAGCATTTT,CSVPHGTHQPQHF
TRBV3-1,few,15,NA,TRBJ2-7,TGTGCCAGCAGCCAAGAAGGGGGACCTCGTTACGAGCAGTACTTC,CASSQEGGPRYEQYF
TRBV5-1,few,15,TRBD1,TRBJ2-7,TGCGCCAGCAGCCAAACCGGGACAGGGATCTACGAGCAGTACTTC,CASSQTGTGIYEQYF